Listed below are T cell receptor beta chains from one sample, sequenced in a study of blood T cell repertoires in COVID-19. Produced via immunoSEQ multiplex PCR; TCRdb's table is partial and in-frame only. The table lists around 620,000 clones, about 87% of them singletons. The sample taken for sequencing was peripheral blood. All receptors derive from a woman aged 18-29 years with acute or convalescent COVID-19. CDR3s include the opening cysteine and the closing phenylalanine or tryptophan. Fields, in order: clone size, D gene, J gene, V gene, CDR3 DNA, CDR3 protein. D genes are given only for firm matches. Clone size is not always given. Where it is, it says once, few, many or a class for expanded clones.

>NA|TRBD1|TRBJ2-1|TRBV10-2
TGCGCCAGCGGGGACAGGGTGTCTTGGGATGAGCAGTTCTTC
CASGDRVSWDEQFF
>NA|TRBD1|TRBJ1-2|TRBV29-1
TGCAGCGCTCAACCGGGACAGGCAAAGGGTGGCTACACCTTC
CSAQPGQAKGGYTF
>NA|NA|TRBJ1-1|TRBV12-3/TRBV12-4
TGTGCCAGCAGTACAGGGAGCTCTGAAGCTTTCTTT
CASSTGSSEAFF
>NA|NA|TRBJ1-1|TRBV29-1
TGCAGCGTGCTCAGGGAGGGCTCTGAAGCTTTCTTT
CSVLREGSEAFF
>NA|TRBD1|TRBJ1-6|TRBV7-9
TGTGCCAGCGTAGGGGGACAGGGTAATTCACCCCTCCACTTT
CASVGGQGNSPLHF
>NA|TRBD2|TRBJ2-7|TRBV15
TGTGCCACCGGAGGGGTTAGCGGGGGGAGGGCCTACGAGCAGTACTTC
CATGGVSGGRAYEQYF
>once|NA|TRBJ1-6|TRBV6-1
TGTGCCAGCAGTGAAGGATCCAGGGGCAATAATTCACCCCTCCACTTT
CASSEGSRGNNSPLHF
>once|TRBD1|TRBJ2-7|TRBV4-1
TGCGCCAGCAACCCCGAGGTGGGACAGGGGATGTTATACGAGCAGTACTTC
CASNPEVGQGMLYEQYF
>NA|NA|TRBJ1-1|TRBV19
TGTGCCAGTAGTCCGGTGCGGGAGGCCCCGAACACTGAAGCTTTCTTT
CASSPVREAPNTEAFF
>once|NA|TRBJ2-3|TRBV6-2/TRBV6-3
TGTGCCAGCAGTTACGTAGAGGGGGATTACCTCACAGATACGCAGTATTTT
CASSYVEGDYLTDTQYF
>NA|NA|TRBJ2-1|TRBV5-4
TGTGCCAGCAGCCCTAAAGGGGCCAGCTCCTACAATGAGCAGTTCTTC
CASSPKGASSYNEQFF
>few|TRBD1|TRBJ1-1|TRBV29-1
TGCAGCGTAGGACAGGGTGGGACTGAAGCTTTCTTT
CSVGQGGTEAFF
>NA|TRBD1|TRBJ1-1|TRBV28
TGTGCCAGCAGTCCCGGACAGGGCTACACTGAAGCTTTCTTT
CASSPGQGYTEAFF
>once|TRBD1|TRBJ1-1|TRBV6-5
TGTGCCAGCAGTCCGGACAGGGTGGGTACTGAAGCTTTCTTT
CASSPDRVGTEAFF
>NA|NA|TRBJ2-5|TRBV7-8
TGTGCCAGCAGTAGGCGGGGTGGGGAGACCCAGTACTTC
CASSRRGGETQYF
>few|NA|TRBJ1-1|TRBV19
TGTGCCAGTAGTATTTACGGGGGGTTAGGGAACACTGAAGCTTTCTTT
CASSIYGGLGNTEAFF
>NA|TRBD1|TRBJ2-7|TRBV5-1
TGCGCCAGCAGCTTGGGGGACAGGGCCTACGAGCAGTACTTC
CASSLGDRAYEQYF
>NA|TRBD2|TRBJ2-1|TRBV2
TGTGCCAGCAGCCCGGGGGGGAGCTCCTACAATGAGCAGTTCTTC
CASSPGGSSYNEQFF
>few|NA|TRBJ1-2|TRBV4-1
TGCGCCAGCAGCGAAATCACAGGGTATGTAGGCTATGGCTACACCTTC
CASSEITGYVGYGYTF
>NA|NA|TRBJ2-1|TRBV9
TGTGCCAGCAGCGCCTCATCCCCGGGAACTCTCTCCCATTGGAATGAGCAGTTCTTC
CASSASSPGTLSHWNEQFF
>NA|NA|TRBJ1-2|TRBV6-1
TGTGCCAGCAGTGAACCCCAGGGCCTCGGGTTTTATGGCTACACCTTC
CASSEPQGLGFYGYTF
>NA|TRBD1|TRBJ1-1|TRBV5-4
TGTGCCAGCAGCTTAAAGGGGGCGGGAACTGAAGCTTTCTTT
CASSLKGAGTEAFF
>NA|NA|TRBJ1-1|TRBV27
TGTGCCAGCAGTTTATCCCTGGGACAACGGACTGAAGCTTTCTTT
CASSLSLGQRTEAFF
>once|NA|TRBJ1-1|TRBV18
TGTGCCAGCCACGGGAGGGTCTCCCCCGACGGGACGAAAAACACTGAAGCTTTCTTT
CASHGRVSPDGTKNTEAFF
>once|NA|TRBJ2-5|TRBV30
TGTGCCTGGAATCCGGGACAAACAAGAGAGACCCAGTACTTC
CAWNPGQTRETQYF
>NA|TRBD2|TRBJ2-5|TRBV6-2/TRBV6-3
TGTGCCAGCAGCCCTAGCGGGGGGGCCGGGCCTCCCGAGACCCAGTACTTC
CASSPSGGAGPPETQYF
>NA|NA|TRBJ1-1|TRBV21-1
TGTGCCAGCAGCTACCGGACACTTTGTACTGAAGCTTTCTTT
CASSYRTLCTEAFF
>NA|TRBD1|TRBJ1-1|TRBV9
TGTGCCAGCAGCGCCCGAAGGGACAGGGGGCCGAACACTGAAGCTTTCTTT
CASSARRDRGPNTEAFF
>NA|NA|TRBJ1-5|TRBV19
TGTGCCAGTAGTAACGGTTATCAGCCCCAGCATTTT
CASSNGYQPQHF
>NA|TRBD1|TRBJ1-4|TRBV6-5
TGTGCCAGCAGTTACTCAGGGGGCGCGGGTGAAAAACTGTTTTTT
CASSYSGGAGEKLFF
>NA|NA|TRBJ2-7|TRBV13
TGTGCCAGCAGCCGAAGTCTAGAGTACGAGCAGTACTTC
CASSRSLEYEQYF
>NA|NA|TRBJ2-7|TRBV7-2
TGTGCCAGCAGCTTAGCCCCGGGATACGAGCAGTACTTC
CASSLAPGYEQYF
>NA|TRBD1|TRBJ1-3|TRBV24-1
TGTGCCACCAGTGATGGACAGGGGGTTGGAAACACCATATATTTT
CATSDGQGVGNTIYF
>NA|NA|TRBJ2-3|TRBV4-3
TGCGCCAGCAGCCATCCGGGCACAGATACGCAGTATTTT
CASSHPGTDTQYF
>NA|TRBD1|TRBJ2-7|TRBV27
TGTGCCAGCAGTTTTTACAGGGGTTACGAGCAGTACTTC
CASSFYRGYEQYF
>NA|NA|TRBJ1-6|TRBV30
TGTGCCTGGAGCAGTCATTCACCCCTCCACTTT
CAWSSHSPLHF
>NA|NA|TRBJ1-1|TRBV7-8
TGTGCCAGCAGCTCCCTAGGGGGGGGCAGGACGACTGAAGCTTTCTTT
CASSSLGGGRTTEAFF
>NA|TRBD1|TRBJ1-1|TRBV27
TGTGCCAGCAGGTCGTTAGGGGGCGGGGAAGCTTTCTTT
CASRSLGGGEAFF
>NA|NA|TRBJ1-1|TRBV6-6
TGTGCCAGCAGTTTGTACTTGGGGGGAGCTTTCTTT
CASSLYLGGAFF
>NA|TRBD1|TRBJ1-6|TRBV4-1
TGCGCCAGCAGCCGCAATTTAGGGACAGGGGAATCACCCCTCCACTTT
CASSRNLGTGESPLHF
>NA|TRBD2|TRBJ2-3|TRBV5-1
TGCGCCAGCAGCTTGGGACGGGGGGGCGATACGCAGTATTTT
CASSLGRGGDTQYF
>few|TRBD1|TRBJ1-2|TRBV5-1
TGCGCCAGCAGCATGGGGGCAGGGGGTAGTGGCTACACCTTC
CASSMGAGGSGYTF